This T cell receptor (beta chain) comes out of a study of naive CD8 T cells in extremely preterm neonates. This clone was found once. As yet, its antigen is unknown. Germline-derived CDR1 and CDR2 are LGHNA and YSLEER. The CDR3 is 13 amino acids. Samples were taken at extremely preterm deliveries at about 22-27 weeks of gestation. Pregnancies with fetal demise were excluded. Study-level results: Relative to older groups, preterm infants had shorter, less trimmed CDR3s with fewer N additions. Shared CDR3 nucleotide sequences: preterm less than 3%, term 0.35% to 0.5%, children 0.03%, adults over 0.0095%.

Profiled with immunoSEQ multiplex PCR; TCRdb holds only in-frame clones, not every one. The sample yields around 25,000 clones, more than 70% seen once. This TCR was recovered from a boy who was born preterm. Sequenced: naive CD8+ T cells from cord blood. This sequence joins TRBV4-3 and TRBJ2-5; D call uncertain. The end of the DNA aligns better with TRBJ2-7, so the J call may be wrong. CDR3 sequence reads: CASAQNPSHEQYF. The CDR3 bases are TGCGCCAGCGCTCAAAATCCCAGTCACGAGCAGTACTTC.